Below are 5 T cell receptor beta chains sequenced from a single sample in a study of control samples from healthy donors and cancer patients. The repertoire was sequenced with immunoSEQ multiplex PCR; TCRdb's copy has only in-frame clones and lacks some. The sample lists 70,000 to 85,000 clones; 80% to 90% were seen once. Material: PBMCs. The receptors shown here come from a man in his sixties with head and neck cancer.

This sequence joins TRBV5-6 and TRBJ1-2; possibly TRBD1 for D (5 bases). The CDR3 consists of 15 residues. V dropped 4 bases and J dropped 5 bases, with 18 bases sitting between them. CDR1 is SGHDT and CDR2 is YYEEEE in the germline V gene. CDR3: CASSPLDRVGYGYTF. As DNA, the CDR3 is TGTGCCAGCAGCCCCCTCGACAGAGTAGGGTATGGCTACACCTTC.

This chain joins TRBV7-9 and TRBJ1-2; D gene uncertain. This CDR3 is 13 amino acids long. Trimming removed 1 base from V and 3 bases from J, with 6 bases in between. CDR1 is SEHNR, CDR2 FQNEAQ, per germline (reference sequence). This CDR3 reads CASSLEFDYGYTF. The DNA for the CDR3 is TGTGCCAGCAGCTTAGAATTCGACTATGGCTACACCTTC.

The chain carries TRBV18 and TRBJ2-3; 11 nucleotides line up with TRBD2. V was pared by 3 bases and J by 4 bases, with 6 bases of the junction left unmatched. CDR3 length: 16 amino acids. CDR1 and CDR2 (germline): KGHSH, LQKENI. As DNA, the CDR3 is TGTGCCAGCTCACCGGCGGCTAGCGGGAGGCCAGATACGCAGTATTTT. It specifies CASSPAASGRPDTQYF.

The V call is TRBV6-6, the J call TRBJ2-7; TRBD2 matches 8 bases. The junction had 6 bases not matched to a gene; V was cut back by 2 bases and J by 3 bases. CDR3 size: 15 residues. Germline V lookup: CDR1 MNHNY, CDR2 SVGAGI (reference sequence). The CDR3 coding sequence is TGTGCCAGCAGTTACCCGGGACTAGTCGTCTACGAGCAGTACTTC. Its protein product is CASSYPGLVVYEQYF.

This clone turned up a few times. The V gene is TRBV5-5, the J gene TRBJ1-5; a possible D gene is TRBD1 (5 bases). Trimming pared 4 bases from V and 3 bases from J, leaving 11 bases between. Germline V gives CDR1 SGHKS, CDR2 YYEKEE (reference sequence). CDR3 length: 14 amino acids. The CDR3 region has the DNA TGTGCCAGCAGCACCGGGACCGTCAATCAGCCCCAGCATTTT. Its translation is CASSTGTVNQPQHF.